The 22 T cell receptor beta chains below come from one sample, sequenced in a study of blood T cell repertoires in COVID-19. The repertoire was sequenced with immunoSEQ multiplex PCR; TCRdb's copy has only in-frame clones and lacks some. The data hold approximately 100,000 clones, with about 85% observed a single time. Sequencing was carried out using peripheral blood. The receptor set was obtained from a human donor in a cohort sampled during active COVID-19.

The genes are TRBV6-5 and TRBJ2-3; 7 bases align to TRBD1. Germline lookup yields CDR1 MNHEY and CDR2 SVGAGI. The CDR3 is made up of 14 amino acids. The V gene end was trimmed by 4 bases and the J gene end by 4 bases; junction bases not matched to a gene: 5. CDR3: CASSWQGESDTQYF. The CDR3, as DNA: TGTGCCAGCAGTTGGCAGGGGGAATCAGATACGCAGTATTTT.

This rearrangement joins TRBV9 to TRBJ1-3; D is unresolved. This CDR3 region has 13 residues. V was pared by 4 bases and J by 0 bases, with 5 bases between. CDR1 is SGDLS and CDR2 is YYNGEE in the germline V gene. The CDR3 loop reads CASSSNSGNTIYF. CDR3 coding DNA: TGTGCCAGCAGCTCAAACTCTGGAAACACCATATATTTT.

The genes are TRBV9 and TRBJ1-1; possibly TRBD1 for D (6 bases). The V end lost 4 bases, the J end lost 9 bases, and 22 bases lay between the germline ends. CDR3 length: 15 residues. Germline V gene data show CDR1 as SGDLS and CDR2 as YYNGEE. The CDR3, as DNA: TGTGCCAGCAGCCACGAGGGAGGGGGAGGAGCCCAAGCTTTCTTT. Translation gives CASSHEGGGGAQAFF.

V is TRBV20-1 and J is TRBJ2-3; D gene ambiguous. Germline CDR1 DFQATT, CDR2 SNEGSKA (reference sequence). The CDR3 extends over 13 amino acids. V was cut by 3 bases and J by 6 bases, with 13 bases left in between. CDR3 in amino acids: CSASGLVMDTQYF. The DNA of the CDR3 is TGCAGTGCTAGTGGGCTAGTAATGGATACGCAGTATTTT.

The chain joins TRBV19 to TRBJ1-3; 11 nucleotides line up with TRBD1. With 7 bases clipped from V and 6 bases from J, the junction kept 5 bases outside the gene matches. This CDR3 comprises 14 residues. CDR1 is LNHDA, CDR2 SQIVND, per germline (reference sequence). Written as DNA, the CDR3 is TGTGCCAGTATGCGGACAGGGGGCGCAAACACCATATATTTT. The encoded protein is CASMRTGGANTIYF.

This clone was seen once. The rearrangement links TRBV5-3 to TRBJ2-1; weak D call: TRBD2 (5 bases). TRBV5-3 is an open reading frame whose function is uncertain. The V and J ends lost 2 bases and 1 base respectively, with 10 bases between them. CDR3 size: 15 residues. CDR3 in DNA: TGTGCCAGAAGCTTCCACGGGATGTCCTACAATGAGCAGTTCTTC. As protein: CARSFHGMSYNEQFF.

The chain carries TRBV5-1 and TRBJ1-1; no firm D call. The ends were cut back, 4 bases at V and 8 bases at J, with 12 bases in the middle. The CDR3 runs to 12 residues. Germline values: CDR1 SGHRS, CDR2 YFSETQ. The CDR3 region is CASSLERLEAFF. The CDR3 bases are TGCGCCAGCAGCCTTGAAAGACTGGAAGCTTTCTTT.

The rearrangement uses TRBV4-1 and TRBJ1-3; D is possibly TRBD1 (5 bases). CDR3 size: 17 residues. V gave up 3 bases and J gave up 0 bases, with 15 bases separating them. Germline values: CDR1 MGHRA, CDR2 YSYEKL. The CDR3 nucleotides read TGCGCCAGCAGCCAGGAGTCTTCGGGGGGCTCTGGAAACACCATATATTTT. Protein: CASSQESSGGSGNTIYF.

The chain combines TRBV10-3 with TRBJ2-1; 13 bases are a match to TRBD2. CDR1 and CDR2 from the germline V gene are ENHRY and SYGVKD. V shed 4 bases and J 0 bases; nucleotides not matched to a gene: 18. The CDR3 is 22 residues long. CDR3: CAISGGGGPGLAGRTSYNEQFF. CDR3 DNA sequence: TGTGCCATCAGTGGTGGGGGGGGACCGGGACTAGCGGGACGCACCTCCTACAATGAGCAGTTCTTC.

This clone was picked up a small number of times. The rearrangement uses TRBV29-1 and TRBJ1-2; the match to TRBD1 covers 10 bases. This CDR3 has 12 amino acids. The germline CDR1 and CDR2 sequences are SQVTM and ANQGSEA. After removal of 7 bases from V and 1 base from J, the junction contained 0 bases not matched to a gene. CDR3 nucleotide sequence: TGCAGCGGGACAGGGGGTAACTATGGCTACACCTTC. This codes for CSGTGGNYGYTF.

The CDR3 is CASSSLGGTQYF. As DNA, the CDR3 is TGTGCCAGCAGTTCCTTGGGGGGTACGCAGTATTTT. The rearrangement links TRBV27 to TRBJ2-3; weak D call: TRBD2 (6 bases). Germline lookup yields CDR1 MNHEY and CDR2 SMNVEV (reference sequence). Trimming took off 4 bases at V and 8 bases at J, with 10 bases between the two ends. The length of the CDR3 is 12 residues.

J is TRBJ2-3 and V is TRBV10-3; 7 nucleotides align to TRBD1. This CDR3 region has 14 residues. Per germline, CDR1 ENHRY and CDR2 SYGVKD. V was pared by 2 bases and J by 6 bases, with 5 bases of the junction left unmatched. The CDR3 region is CAISEGRGLDTQYF. DNA for the CDR3: TGTGCCATCAGTGAGGGTAGGGGGCTGGATACGCAGTATTTT.

The V call is TRBV5-1, the J call TRBJ1-2; 7 bases line up with TRBD1. The germline gives CDR1 SGHRS, CDR2 YFSETQ. Trimming removed 0 bases from V and 3 bases from J; junction bases left unmatched: 2. This CDR3 has 14 amino acids. The DNA of the CDR3 is TGCGCCAGCAGCTTGGTAACAGGGGACTATGGCTACACCTTC. Protein sequence: CASSLVTGDYGYTF.

Worth noting for this clone: The same CDR3 arises from other DNA sequences in this sample as well. The V gene is TRBV7-9, the J gene TRBJ2-1; D is perhaps TRBD2 (6 bases). This CDR3 contains 11 residues. In germline, CDR1 is SEHNR, CDR2 FQNEAQ (reference sequence). Trimming pared 5 bases from V and 10 bases from J, leaving 9 bases between. The CDR3 region is CASSLTSEQFF. The DNA of the CDR3 is TGTGCCAGCAGCCTCACTAGCGAGCAGTTCTTC.

The chain is built from TRBV7-9 and TRBJ2-5; 9 positions agree with TRBD1. J was trimmed by 4 bases and V by 5 bases; bases with no gene match: 11. CDR3 size: 16 residues. From germline, CDR1 is SEHNR and CDR2 FQNEAQ (reference sequence). The CDR3 sequence: CASSPALGQGRETQYF. The CDR3 nucleotides read TGTGCCAGCAGCCCAGCACTGGGACAGGGTAGAGAGACCCAGTACTTC. The whole variable domain, filled in from reference TRBV7-9 and TRBJ2-5, reads DTGVSQNPRHKITKRGQNVTFRCDPISEHNRLYWYRQTLGQGPEFLTYFQNEAQLEKSRLLSDRFSAERPKGSFSTLEIQRTEQGDSAMYLCASSPALGQGRETQYFGPGTRLLVL.

This clone was counted only a few times. The chain is built from TRBV10-3 and TRBJ2-3; tentative D call: TRBD2 (5 bases). This CDR3 region has 14 residues. The V end was cut by 0 bases, the J end by 4 bases, with 8 bases between. Germline V CDR1 and CDR2: ENHRY, SYGVKD. The CDR3 spells CAISESRAADTQYF. DNA of the CDR3: TGTGCCATCAGTGAGTCGAGGGCGGCAGATACGCAGTATTTT.

The chain couples TRBV7-2 to TRBJ2-2, with a tentative D call TRBD1 (6 bases). This CDR3 spans 15 amino acids. V shed 1 base and J shed 8 bases, with 14 bases lying between them. Germline CDR1 reads SGHTA; CDR2 reads FQGNSA. The DNA of the CDR3 is TGTGCCAGCAGCTTAGGGGGGCTACCGAGTGGGGAGCTGTTTTTT. Translation: CASSLGGLPSGELFF.

The rearrangement links TRBV5-8 to TRBJ2-1; possibly TRBD1 for D (5 bases). Germline V gene sequence: CDR1 SGHTS, CDR2 YDEGEE. The length of the CDR3 is 14 residues. The V end lost 4 bases, the J end lost 4 bases, and 12 bases lay between the germline ends. As DNA, the CDR3 is TGTGCCAGCAGCACCGGACAAGCTTACAATGAGCAGTTCTTC. It encodes CASSTGQAYNEQFF.

This clone was counted a few times. V gene TRBV19 combines with J gene TRBJ1-1; D may be TRBD1 (6 bases). Germline V gives CDR1 LNHDA, CDR2 SQIVND (reference sequence). V was trimmed by 10 bases and J by 0 bases, leaving 12 bases between them. The CDR3 sequence is 13 residues long. DNA for the CDR3: TGTGCCACTCAGGGGTCTATGAACACTGAAGCTTTCTTT. This codes for CATQGSMNTEAFF.

This chain connects TRBV2 to TRBJ2-5; 9 bases are shared with TRBD2. V was clipped by 6 bases and J by 5 bases; unmatched bases: 10. CDR1 and CDR2 (germline): SNHLY, FYNNEI. The CDR3 sequence is 15 residues long. The CDR3 region is CASRREGLASETQYF. The CDR3 nucleotides read TGTGCCAGCAGACGCGAGGGACTAGCCTCGGAGACCCAGTACTTC. The full variable domain, its missing parts supplied by reference TRBV2 and TRBJ2-5, is EPEVTQTPSHQVTQMGQEVILRCVPISNHLYFYWYRQILGQKVEFLVSFYNNEISEKSEIFDDQFSVERPDGSNFTLKIRSTKLEDSAMYFCASRREGLASETQYFGPGTRLLVL.

The chain employs TRBV6-5 and TRBJ2-7, with D tentatively TRBD1 (6 bases). This CDR3 has 13 amino acids. Germline CDR1 and CDR2: MNHEY and SVGAGI. Trimming stripped 8 bases from V and 0 bases from J, with 11 bases between. The CDR3 region is CASEDRSSYEQYF. In nucleotides, the CDR3 is TGTGCCAGCGAAGACAGGAGCTCCTACGAGCAGTACTTC.

The V and J genes are TRBV7-2 and TRBJ2-3; 11 bases align to TRBD1. The CDR3 sequence is 16 residues long. The ends lost 4 bases at V and 6 bases at J; junction bases unmatched: 9. The germline V gene encodes CDR1 SGHTA and CDR2 FQGNSA. CDR3 DNA sequence: TGTGCCAGCAGCTCCCTGGGACAGGGGGGGTGGGATACGCAGTATTTT. Protein product: CASSSLGQGGWDTQYF.